This TCR beta chain was recovered during a study of human thymus T cells. The repertoire was sequenced with immunoSEQ multiplex PCR; TCRdb's copy has only in-frame clones and lacks some. Found here are approximately 49,000 clones, 85% to 95% of them singletons; the top ten hold about 0.17%. The CDR3 runs 13 residues. With 10 bases removed from V and 5 bases from J, the gap between germline ends came to 17 bases. Germline assignment: CDR1 MNHEY and CDR2 SVGAGI. Having surgery to correct congenital heart defects, healthy Finnish infants acted as the donors. Half of the eight donors gave about 0.5-1 mL blood during surgery. Genomic DNA was extracted from every available blood leukocyte.

Sequenced sample: blood. The chain combines TRBV6-5 with TRBJ2-5; tentative D call: TRBD2 (7 bases). This TCR derives from a girl under two years old with a congenital heart defect but otherwise immunologically healthy. CDR3: CAIGGGRGETQYF. In nucleotides, the CDR3 is TGTGCCATCGGGGGCGGGAGAGGTGAGACCCAGTACTTC.